The 9 T cell receptor beta chains presented below share a single source sample, sequenced in a study of molecular identifiers for immune sequencing clone quantification. TCRdb recomputed calls from the PCR reads with MiXCR, one row per CDR3 protein. The sample contains about 510,000 distinct CDR3 sequences, 25% of which appear only once. The specimen was naive CD8+ T cells from blood, with Jurkat cell RNA spiked in. Stated subset: FACS-sorted CD8+CD4-CCR7+CD45RA+ naive T cells. The source is a human donor in good health. Some libraries in this study had Jurkat cell RNA spiked in.

This clonotype was observed many times. This chain links TRBV14 with TRBJ2-5, with D perhaps TRBD1 or TRBD2 (5 bases each). The CDR3 contains 16 residues. Trimming pared 0 bases from V and 1 base from J, leaving 12 bases between. Germline loops: CDR1 SGHDN, CDR2 FVKESK. The CDR3 loop is CASSQDSGGIQETQYF. DNA of the CDR3: TGTGCCAGCAGCCAAGATAGTGGGGGAATCCAAGAGACCCAGTACTTC.

This clonotype was detected only a few times. The chain employs TRBV6-2 or TRBV6-3 and TRBJ2-5, with 11 bases lining up with TRBD1. The CDR3 contains 15 residues. Germline CDR1 reads MNHEY; CDR2 reads SVGEGT. V lost 6 bases to trimming and J lost 3 bases; unmatched junction nucleotides: 6. The DNA of the CDR3 is TGTGCCAGCAGCACGGACAGGGGGCAGAAAGAGACCCAGTACTTC. Translating it yields CASSTDRGQKETQYF.

The chain employs TRBV13 and TRBJ2-3; D tentatively fits TRBD1 or TRBD2 (6 bases each). The V and J ends lost 5 bases and 0 bases respectively, with 18 bases between them. The CDR3 contains 17 residues. Germline CDR1 PRHDT, CDR2 FYEKMQ (reference sequence). The CDR3 is CASSNPLRGPSTDTQYF. The CDR3 region has the DNA TGTGCCAGCAGCAACCCTCTCCGGGGGCCAAGCACAGATACGCAGTATTTT.

This clonotype was observed a handful of times. The V and J genes are TRBV7-9 and TRBJ2-2; TRBD1 might be the D (5 bases). The CDR3 totals 15 residues. Germline V gene lookup returns CDR1 SEHNR and CDR2 FQNEAQ (reference sequence). V was pared by 5 bases and J by 0 bases, with 10 bases between. The CDR3, as DNA: TGTGCCAGCAGCGTGACAGACGCGAACACCGGGGAGCTGTTTTTT. It encodes CASSVTDANTGELFF.

In regard to this clonotype: The CDR3 end shows no conserved phenylalanine or tryptophan, and so a read error is likely. CDR3 in DNA: TGTGCCAGCAGCTCACACCAGGGGGGCCAAGAGACCCAGTACCTC. This encodes CASSSHQGGQETQYL. The V and J genes are TRBV7-9 and TRBJ2-5, with D possibly TRBD1 on 7 matching bases. Deletions cut 4 bases from V and 1 base from J, with 13 bases between. The CDR3 consists of 15 residues. CDR1 and CDR2 (germline): SEHNR, FQNEAQ (reference sequence).

As regards this clonotype: An end of the junction differs from the germline gene, which may be a read error. This chain links TRBV7-9 with TRBJ1-1; 11 nucleotides match TRBD1. The germline gives CDR1 SEHNR, CDR2 FQNEAQ (reference sequence). This CDR3 is 14 amino acids long. The CDR3 is CVSSSWDRGVEAFF. Written as DNA, the CDR3 is TGTGTCAGCAGCTCCTGGGACAGGGGGGTTGAAGCTTTCTTT.

About this clonotype: The junction differs from germline at one of its ends, possibly a read error. The V and J genes are TRBV19 and TRBJ2-7; 10 bases are a match to TRBD1. The CDR3 spans 14 residues. Germline V gene data show CDR1 as LNHDA and CDR2 as SQIVND (reference sequence). The CDR3 DNA follows: TGTGCCGGTAGCGCCGGGACAGGGGTCTACGAGCAGTACTTC. This codes for CAGSAGTGVYEQYF.

The table lists this clonotype with many counts. The chain combines TRBV20-1 with TRBJ2-1; D not resolved. The V end was cut by 3 bases, the J end by 7 bases, with 4 bases between. The CDR3 has 10 residues. Germline loops: CDR1 DFQATT, CDR2 SNEGSKA (reference sequence). CDR3 residues: CSARENEQFF. The CDR3 nucleotides read TGCAGTGCTAGGGAAAATGAGCAGTTCTTC.

This clonotype has at least ten counts. The chain couples TRBV6-5 to TRBJ2-3; D is perhaps TRBD2 (5 bases). The length of the CDR3 is 13 residues. Germline CDR1 is MNHEY and CDR2 is SVGAGI. V was pared by 5 bases and J by 4 bases, with 10 bases between. CDR3 residues: CASSTYSADTQYF. In DNA, the CDR3 is TGTGCCAGCAGTACCTATAGCGCAGATACGCAGTATTTT.